The 9 T cell receptor beta chains presented below share a single source sample, sequenced in a study of blood T cell repertoires in COVID-19. Produced via immunoSEQ multiplex PCR; TCRdb's table is partial and in-frame only. The repertoire holds 25,000 to 30,000 clones, with 70% to 90% as singletons. Sequenced input: peripheral blood. These TCRs come from a human donor in a cohort sampled during active COVID-19.

The V call is TRBV2, the J call TRBJ2-5; 15 bases align to TRBD2. The germline V gene encodes CDR1 SNHLY and CDR2 FYNNEI. The CDR3 has 16 amino acids. After removal of 6 bases from V and 4 bases from J, the junction contained 6 bases not matched to a gene. CDR3 coding DNA: TGTGCCAGCAGCAGGACTAGCGGGGGGGCCCTAGAGACCCAGTACTTC. It yields the protein CASSRTSGGALETQYF.

The V call is TRBV5-1, the J call TRBJ2-7, with D possibly being TRBD2 (6 bases). This CDR3 comprises 14 residues. CDR1 and CDR2 (germline): SGHRS, YFSETQ. V shed 0 bases and J shed 0 bases, with 7 bases lying between them. For the CDR3, the DNA is TGCGCCAGCAGCTTGGGGGGAGGCTCCTACGAGCAGTACTTC. It translates to CASSLGGGSYEQYF.

J is TRBJ2-5 and V is TRBV28; 7 nucleotides match TRBD1. The germline CDR1 and CDR2 sequences are MDHEN and SYDVKM. V gave up 3 bases and J gave up 4 bases; unmatched junction bases: 5. The CDR3 runs to 14 residues. The CDR3 protein is CASSFGDRLETQYF. CDR3 coding DNA: TGTGCCAGCAGTTTTGGGGACAGACTAGAGACCCAGTACTTC.

This clone has a single count. The chain combines TRBV27 with TRBJ2-2, with 7 nucleotides matching TRBD1. Germline CDR1 MNHEY, CDR2 SMNVEV (reference sequence). The CDR3 is 15 amino acids. V shed 2 bases and J 4 bases; nucleotides not matched to a gene: 4. CDR3 sequence: CASSLERGPTGELFF. DNA for the CDR3: TGTGCCAGCAGTTTAGAGAGGGGGCCCACCGGGGAGCTGTTTTTT.

V usage is TRBV7-2 and J usage is TRBJ2-1, with D possibly being TRBD2 (5 bases). The CDR3 runs 12 residues. Germline CDR1 reads SGHTA; CDR2 reads FQGNSA. V dropped 2 bases and J dropped 9 bases, with 8 bases sitting between them. CDR3 nucleotide sequence: TGTGCCAGCAGCTTAACGGGGAGTGAGCAGTTCTTC. This codes for CASSLTGSEQFF.

The rearrangement joins TRBV6-5 to TRBJ1-6; D unresolved. The CDR3 length is 14 residues. Germline values: CDR1 MNHEY, CDR2 SVGAGI. Trimming took 6 bases from V and 12 from J, leaving 18 bases between them. CDR3 sequence reads: CASSSRPGGVPLHF. The CDR3 nucleotides read TGTGCCAGCAGCTCCAGGCCGGGCGGGGTACCCCTCCACTTT.

The genes are TRBV7-8 and TRBJ1-5, with TRBD1 matching 8 bases. The V gene end was trimmed by 3 bases and the J gene end by 2 bases; junction bases not matched to a gene: 12. The CDR3 is made up of 18 amino acids. Germline values: CDR1 SGHVS, CDR2 FQNEAQ. In nucleotides, the CDR3 is TGTGCCAGCAGCTTGAGGAATTCAGGGGGCAGAGGCAATCAGCCCCAGCATTTT. Translating it yields CASSLRNSGGRGNQPQHF.

The chain joins TRBV5-8 to TRBJ2-1, with TRBD1 matching 8 bases. With V trimmed by 4 bases and J by 7 bases, 13 bases remained unmatched. CDR3 length: 16 amino acids. Germline-derived CDR1 and CDR2 are SGHTS and YDEGEE. The CDR3 DNA reads TGTGCCAGCAGCATAGGGGTGGGGACAGGTGGTAATGAGCAGTTCTTC. Its translation is CASSIGVGTGGNEQFF.

V and J are TRBV10-3 and TRBJ2-7, with D perhaps TRBD2 (7 bases). Trimming took 10 bases from V and 2 from J, leaving 15 bases between them. Germline CDR1 reads ENHRY; CDR2 reads SYGVKD. The CDR3 extends over 13 amino acids. In DNA form, the CDR3 reads TGTGCCACGGGGGCTAGCGGAACCTACGAGCAGTACTTC. It encodes CATGASGTYEQYF.